The rows below give T cell receptor beta chains drawn from one sample of a study of T cells after yellow fever vaccination. TCRdb used MiXCR to reprocess the 5' RACE reads, holding one entry per CDR3 protein. The sample carries about 230,000 distinct CDR3 sequences, roughly 6.2% recorded once. The material was CD4+ T cells sorted from PBMCs, obtained on the day of the yellow fever booster vaccination. These receptors originate from a man aged 30-40 years who received the YFV17D yellow fever vaccine. Both conserved end residues are part of each CDR3. A D gene is named only where the DNA matches it firmly. The size of a clone is reported for some rows only, either as once, few or many, or as a class for expanded clones.

j_call v_call clone_size d_call cdr3_aa cdr3_nt
TRBJ2-7 TRBV5-4 few TRBD1 CASSRDRSMYEQYF TGTGCCAGCAGTCGGGACAGAAGCATGTACGAGCAGTACTTC
TRBJ2-1 TRBV20-1 few TRBD2 CSARATSGSNEQFF TGCAGTGCTAGGGCAACTAGCGGGAGCAATGAGCAGTTCTTC
TRBJ2-7 TRBV7-2 many TRBD2 CASSLATSGSSEQYF TGTGCCAGCAGCCTGGCCACTAGCGGGAGTAGCGAGCAGTACTTC
TRBJ2-2 TRBV12-5 many . CASGTGNTGELFF TGTGCTAGTGGGACAGGGAACACCGGGGAGCTGTTTTTT
TRBJ2-1 TRBV12-3/TRBV12-4 many TRBD1 CASTSTGDAYNEQFF TGTGCCAGCACCTCGACAGGGGATGCCTACAATGAGCAGTTCTTC
TRBJ2-7 TRBV29-1 many . CSVEDGAGYEQYF TGCAGCGTTGAAGATGGGGCAGGGTACGAGCAGTACTTC
TRBJ2-3 TRBV9 few TRBD2 CASSASTSGMSDTQYF TGTGCCAGCAGCGCATCGACTAGCGGGATGTCAGATACGCAGTATTTT
TRBJ2-7 TRBV20-1 many TRBD2 CSASFVVPGREVGEQYF TGCAGTGCTAGTTTCGTAGTTCCTGGGCGGGAGGTGGGGGAGCAGTACTTC
TRBJ2-2 TRBV6-1 few TRBD1 CASSAQGEVTGELFF TGTGCCAGCAGTGCACAGGGGGAGGTAACCGGGGAGCTGTTTTTT
TRBJ2-1 TRBV20-1 many . CSARDRTPAKRRNEQFF TGCAGTGCTAGAGATAGGACGCCCGCCAAAAGGCGTAATGAGCAGTTCTTC
TRBJ2-1 TRBV18 . TRBD1 CASSAGTVDNEQFF TGTGCCAGCTCAGCTGGGACAGTAGACAATGAGCAGTTCTTC
TRBJ2-5 TRBV29-1 many . CSASEGQGTQYF TGCAGCGCCTCCGAGGGGCAGGGGACCCAGTACTTC
TRBJ1-2 TRBV7-3 few . CASSDGRGGYGYTF TGTGCCAGCAGTGACGGGCGGGGAGGTTATGGCTACACCTTC
TRBJ1-5 TRBV24-1 . . CATSDVGPSNQPQHF TGTGCCACCAGTGATGTAGGACCGAGCAATCAGCCCCAGCATTTT
TRBJ2-3 TRBV9 . TRBD2 CASSPSREGGDTQYF TGTGCCAGCAGCCCTTCCCGGGAGGGTGGGGATACGCAGTATTTT
TRBJ2-7 TRBV18 many TRBD2 CASSPMTSGSSEQYF TGTGCCAGCTCACCGATGACTAGCGGGAGCTCCGAGCAGTACTTC
TRBJ2-1 TRBV6-2/TRBV6-3 . . CASCLRGPYNEQFF TGTGCCAGCTGCCTGCGAGGGCCTTACAATGAGCAGTTCTTC
TRBJ2-1 TRBV20-1 many TRBD2 CSARVAGVHEQFF TGCAGTGCTAGAGTAGCGGGAGTTCATGAGCAGTTCTTC
TRBJ1-2 TRBV16 many . CASSEGPIGYTF TGTGCCAGCAGCGAGGGACCTATTGGCTACACCTTC
TRBJ1-4 TRBV7-7 . . CASTVPRGRKIEKLFF TGTGCTAGCACCGTGCCCAGGGGTCGGAAGATAGAAAAACTGTTTTTT
TRBJ2-1 TRBV6-2/TRBV6-3 . TRBD1 CASSYSGTVKAREQFF TGTGCCAGCAGTTACTCGGGGACAGTCAAGGCTCGCGAGCAGTTCTTC
TRBJ1-1 TRBV10-3 . . CAISESGIVTEAFF TGTGCCATCAGTGAGTCAGGGATTGTCACTGAAGCTTTCTTT
TRBJ1-3 TRBV4-3 few . CASSQDPGGNTIYF TGCGCCAGCAGCCAAGATCCTGGGGGAAACACCATATATTTT
TRBJ2-2 TRBV6-4 few TRBD1 CASSAQGTGELFF TGTGCCAGCAGCGCACAGGGGACCGGGGAGCTGTTTTTT
TRBJ2-3 TRBV4-3 many . CASSQGAGYTDTQYF TGCGCCAGCAGCCAAGGGGCGGGATACACAGATACGCAGTATTTT
TRBJ2-5 TRBV11-2 . TRBD1 CASSHTLQGRRETQYF TGTGCCAGCAGCCATACATTACAGGGGCGGCGAGAGACCCAGTACTTC
TRBJ2-3 TRBV18 . . CASSPSSLYGDTQYF TGTGCCAGCTCACCTTCGTCCCTTTATGGAGATACGCAGTATTTT
TRBJ2-2 TRBV30 many . CAWNPGRGYSTPTGELFF TGTGCCTGGAACCCGGGCCGGGGTTATTCCACCCCCACCGGGGAGCTGTTTTTT
TRBJ2-1 TRBV11-2 few TRBD2 CASSLRGRGGYNEQFF TGTGCCAGCAGCTTACGCGGGAGGGGCGGCTACAATGAGCAGTTCTTC
TRBJ2-2 TRBV5-1 . . CASSTFDGTGELFF TGCGCCAGCAGCACGTTTGACGGGACTGGGGAGCTGTTTTTT
TRBJ2-5 TRBV7-6 many TRBD2 CASSSSGSLETQYF TGTGCCAGCAGTTCAAGCGGGAGTTTAGAGACCCAGTACTTC
TRBJ2-3 TRBV30 . . CAWSESSRDTQYF TGTGCCTGGAGTGAATCTTCCCGAGATACGCAGTATTTT
TRBJ1-5 TRBV25-1 . . CASSELGREQPQHF TGTGCCAGCAGTGAATTAGGCAGGGAGCAGCCCCAGCATTTT
TRBJ2-7 TRBV6-1 . TRBD1 CASRIGQGTYEQYF TGTGCCAGCAGAATCGGACAGGGGACCTACGAGCAGTACTTC
TRBJ2-5 TRBV10-1 . . CASSFSAGETQYF TGCGCCAGCAGTTTTTCGGCGGGAGAGACCCAGTACTTC
TRBJ1-4 TRBV3-1 . TRBD1 CASSHTGTGPLKLFF TGTGCCAGCAGCCACACCGGGACAGGGCCCCTAAAACTGTTTTTT
TRBJ2-1 TRBV18 . . CASSPPGMDEQFF TGTGCCAGCTCACCACCGGGGATGGATGAGCAGTTCTTC
TRBJ1-1 TRBV7-3 many . CASSSGLTAGAEAFF TGTGCCAGCAGCTCGGGACTCACTGCTGGCGCTGAAGCTTTCTTT
TRBJ2-1 TRBV12-3/TRBV12-4 . TRBD1 CASSAGGATYNEQFF TGTGCCAGCAGTGCAGGGGGCGCAACCTACAATGAGCAGTTCTTC
TRBJ2-4 TRBV29-1 few . CSVEDRRGTGIKNIQYF TGCAGCGTTGAAGATCGGAGAGGGACTGGGATTAAAAACATTCAGTACTTC
TRBJ2-3 TRBV6-5 few . CASSYSTGGNTQYF TGTGCCAGCAGTTACTCAACGGGTGGAAATACGCAGTATTTT
TRBJ1-3 TRBV5-1 many . CASSFGRTGNTIYF TGCGCCAGCAGCTTTGGCAGAACTGGAAACACCATATATTTT
TRBJ2-7 TRBV5-1 many TRBD1 CASSLDGQVAEQYF TGCGCCAGCAGCTTGGATGGACAGGTAGCCGAGCAGTACTTC
TRBJ2-6 TRBV24-1 many . CATSNQGRSGANVLTF TGTGCCACCTCAAACCAGGGCCGCTCTGGGGCCAACGTCCTGACTTTC
TRBJ1-5 TRBV7-2 few . CASSWSFGNQPQHF TGTGCCAGCAGCTGGTCCTTTGGCAATCAGCCCCAGCATTTT